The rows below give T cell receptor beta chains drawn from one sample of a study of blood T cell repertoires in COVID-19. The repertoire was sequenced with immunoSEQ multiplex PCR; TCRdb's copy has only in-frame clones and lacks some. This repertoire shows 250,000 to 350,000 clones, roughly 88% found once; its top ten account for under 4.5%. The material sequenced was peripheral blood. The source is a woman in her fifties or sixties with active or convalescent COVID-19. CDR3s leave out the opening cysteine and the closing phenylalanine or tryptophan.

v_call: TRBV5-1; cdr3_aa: ASSSLAGGYEQY
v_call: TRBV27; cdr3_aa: ASSLYREGGYT
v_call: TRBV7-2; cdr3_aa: ASSLDLRGRGYT
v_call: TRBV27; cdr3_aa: ASSFDRGGGRNQPQH
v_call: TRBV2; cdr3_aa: ASSRPGESSYNSPLH
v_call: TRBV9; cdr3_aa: ASSVTISGNEY
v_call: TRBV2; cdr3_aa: ASAPQGGYTEAF
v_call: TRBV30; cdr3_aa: AWTTGWAEAF
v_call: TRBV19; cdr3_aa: ASSIVLAGGLGNEQF
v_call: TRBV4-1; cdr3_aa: ASSQDRDRVTYEQY
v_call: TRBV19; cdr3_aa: ASLEGGGGNQPQH
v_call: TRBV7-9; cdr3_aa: ASSTSSGNWDEQF
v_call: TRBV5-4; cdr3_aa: ASSLGGQGGLYGYT
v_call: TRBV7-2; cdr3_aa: ASTASGGVVDEQF